This T cell receptor beta chain was captured by sequencing in a study of PD-1 blockade in mismatch repair-deficient tumors (dated by TCRdb to between 2016 and 2019). Regarding the study in general: The trial enrolled roughly 83 consecutive patients with more than ten mismatch repair-deficient cancer types between 2013 and September 2016, all previously treated and progressing. Tumor-associated T cell clones were tracked in the peripheral blood of patients responding to PD-1 blockade by deep sequencing of TCR CDR3 regions. The full study reports these points: Tumor-resident clones, often undetectable in blood before treatment, expanded rapidly after pembrolizumab and then contracted, generally before radiologic responses.

Library prep was done by the immunoSEQ multiplex PCR assay. Not all clones reach the TCRdb copy of this immuneACCESS table, which keeps in-frame sequences only. Checked studies attribute under half of the gap to unresolved V genes and leave the rest unexplained. Present in this sample are tens of thousands of clones, around 73% of which were seen just once. The biggest ten clones account for over 3% of the sample. The CDR3 sequence holds 17 residues, the cysteine and phenylalanine included. Just the 51-base CDR3 DNA is kept, in frame starting at base 1. The germline V gene yields SGHDT for CDR1 and YYEEEE for CDR2. V sheds 0 bases and J sheds 0 bases, leaving 13 bases between their ends. For every enrolled patient, mismatch repair deficiency was confirmed by either polymerase chain reaction or immunohistochemistry. TCR sequencing was performed for a few patients who responded to pembrolizumab therapy. The phase II trial prospectively evaluated PD-1 blockade with pembrolizumab in advanced mismatch repair-deficient cancers, independent of tissue of origin. Serial peripheral blood T cell samples were collected before and at multiple times after starting PD-1 blockade. Blood sampling times were expressed in weeks after the first pembrolizumab dose.

About this clone: It has no known antigen specificity. No clone much larger than this one lies a single base away; base qualities are absent.

Source: peripheral blood, taken 4 weeks after starting pembrolizumab. The source is an adult with mismatch repair-deficient cancer. Recombination linked TRBV5-6 to TRBJ2-1, with TRBD1 tentatively as D gene (6 bases match). The CDR3 here reads CASSLGSGGSSYNEQFF. The DNA is as follows: TGTGCCAGCAGCTTGGGTAGTGGGGGCAGCTCCTACAATGAGCAGTTCTTC.